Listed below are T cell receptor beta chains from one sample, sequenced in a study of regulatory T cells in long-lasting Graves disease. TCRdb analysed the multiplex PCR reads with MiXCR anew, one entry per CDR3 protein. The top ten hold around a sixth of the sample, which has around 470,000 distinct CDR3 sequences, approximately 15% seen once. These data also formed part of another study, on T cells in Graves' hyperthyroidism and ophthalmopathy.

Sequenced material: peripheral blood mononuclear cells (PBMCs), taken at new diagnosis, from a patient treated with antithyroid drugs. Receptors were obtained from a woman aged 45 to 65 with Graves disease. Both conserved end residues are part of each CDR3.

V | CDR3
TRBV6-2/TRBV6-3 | CAGSYSPGELFF
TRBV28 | CASQSPGRRDYEQYF
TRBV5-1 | CASSLGQGIFDEQFF
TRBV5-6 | CASSQGQGIYEQYF
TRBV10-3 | CAISDHSGGDGTEAFF
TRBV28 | CASSRSTSETQYF
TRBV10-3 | CAISEGRANTGELFF
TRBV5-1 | CASSLWSRGGTGYGYTF
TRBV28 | CASTPKGTEQYF
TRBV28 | CASSDSGTGNIQYF